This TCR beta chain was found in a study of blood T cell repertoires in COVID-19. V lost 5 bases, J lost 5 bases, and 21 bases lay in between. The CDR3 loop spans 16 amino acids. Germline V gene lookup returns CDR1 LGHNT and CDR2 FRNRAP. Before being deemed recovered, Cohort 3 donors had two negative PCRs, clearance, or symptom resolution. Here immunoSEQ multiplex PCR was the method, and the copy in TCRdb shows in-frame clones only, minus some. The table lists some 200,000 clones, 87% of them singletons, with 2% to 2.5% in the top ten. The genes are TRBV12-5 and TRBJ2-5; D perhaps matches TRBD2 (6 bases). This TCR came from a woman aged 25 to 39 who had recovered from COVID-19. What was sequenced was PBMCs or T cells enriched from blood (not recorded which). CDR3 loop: CASGPPVPAGPETQYF. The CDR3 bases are TGTGCTAGTGGTCCCCCCGTACCCGCGGGACCGGAGACCCAGTACTTC.